This entry is about one T cell receptor (beta chain). The record originates from a study of shared clonotypes between healthy human individuals. V lost 6 bases and J lost 5; bases outside the gene matches: 8. The CDR3 extends over 15 amino acids. The germline V gene encodes CDR1 MNHEY and CDR2 SVGAGI. Method: immunoSEQ multiplex PCR; TCRdb's copy keeps in-frame clones and lacks some. The sample shows millions of clones, over 85% of them seen only once. Terminally differentiated effector memory CD45RA+ cells were left out of the naive CD8 fraction, which was CD45RO-negative and positively selected for CCR7.

This receptor was identified in a man younger than 35 in good health. V is TRBV6-5 and J is TRBJ2-5; 11 nucleotides match TRBD2. Sequenced material: naive CD8+ T cells sorted from blood. The CDR3 nucleotides are TGTGCCAGCAGGCCGGGACTAGCGGATCGGGAGACCCAGTACTTC. Its translation: CASRPGLADRETQYF.